This T cell receptor beta chain is from a study of shared clonotypes between healthy human individuals. About the research overall: Each donor's CD4 naive and CD4 memory cells filled three plates apiece, CD8 naive two, and CD8 memory one.

Original analysis: Quality scores were absent from the junction-only immunoSEQ sequences, so filtering differed. Generated by immunoSEQ multiplex PCR, the TCRdb table keeps only in-frame clones and is missing some. Clone size and the V and J calls come from that table; the DNA yielded D and trimming. Of about 1.1 million clones in the sample, 70% to 80% were seen once. A CD45RA+ naive subset and a CD45RA-negative memory subset were split from CD4+ cells. This clone came up once. Sequenced material: memory CD4+ T cells from PBMCs. Noted subset: CD45RA-negative fraction. The clonotype originates from a man younger than 35 in good health. Some clones in this sample may be carry-over from other donors' samples.

The CDR3 region has the DNA TGTGCCAGCAGCGCTGCGGGGGGAGACACAGATACGCAGTATTTT. Its protein is CASSAAGGDTDTQYF. This chain connects TRBV28 to TRBJ2-3, with 8 nucleotides matching TRBD2. The V gene end was trimmed by 6 bases and the J gene end by 2 bases; junction bases not matched to a gene: 7. The CDR3 has 15 residues. The germline V gene encodes CDR1 MDHEN and CDR2 SYDVKM.